Below are 13 T cell receptor beta chains sequenced from a single sample in a study of blood T cell repertoires in COVID-19 (dated by TCRdb to the early 2020s). Library generation was performed with the immunoSEQ multiplex PCR assay. TCRdb holds this immuneACCESS table with in-frame rearrangements only. Some clones are missing; in checked studies, unresolved V genes explain under half, and the rest has no known cause. This sample holds roughly 300,000 clones; 80% to 95% were observed only once. Clones ranked in the top ten supply around a sixth of the sample. The material sequenced was PBMCs or T cells enriched from blood (not recorded which). The receptors shown here come from a woman aged 30 to 39 who had recovered from COVID-19.

This clone occurred once. The genes are TRBV7-9 and TRBJ2-3; 8 bases match TRBD2. With V trimmed by 7 bases and J by 2 bases, 5 bases remained unmatched. The CDR3 covers 14 residues. Germline CDR1 reads SEHNR; CDR2 reads FQNEAQ (reference sequence). CDR3 region: CASTPLAVTDTQYF. The CDR3 nucleotides read TGTGCCAGCACCCCACTAGCGGTCACAGATACGCAGTATTTT.

V and J are TRBV10-3 and TRBJ1-5, with 9 nucleotides matching TRBD1. Germline trimming cut 3 bases from V and 4 bases from J; bases unmatched to any gene: 7. The CDR3 length is 16 residues. Germline lookup yields CDR1 ENHRY and CDR2 SYGVKD. As DNA, the CDR3 is TGTGCCATCAGTGATTCGGACAGGGGTAGGAATCAGCCCCAGCATTTT. The encoded protein is CAISDSDRGRNQPQHF.

V gene TRBV7-9 combines with J gene TRBJ1-2, with TRBD1 matching 7 bases. Germline V gene lookup returns CDR1 SEHNR and CDR2 FQNEAQ (reference sequence). V was pared by 4 bases and J by 0 bases, with 2 bases of the junction left unmatched. CDR3 length: 14 amino acids. CDR3 in amino acids: CASSSGGTNYGYTF. The DNA of the CDR3 is TGTGCCAGCAGCTCAGGGGGGACTAACTATGGCTACACCTTC.

This chain connects TRBV6-4 to TRBJ2-6; no firm D call. V was clipped by 3 bases and J by 4 bases, with 7 bases between them. The V gene's germline CDR1 is MRHNA and CDR2 SNTAGT. The CDR3 contains 14 residues. CDR3 loop: CASSESRGANVLTF. The CDR3 DNA reads TGTGCCAGCAGTGAATCCAGGGGGGCCAACGTCCTGACTTTC.

V gene TRBV29-1 combines with J gene TRBJ2-2; 8 positions agree with TRBD1. Germline CDR1 is SQVTM and CDR2 is ANQGSEA. The V segment lost 7 bases and the J segment 5 bases; nucleotides outside the gene matches: 9. The CDR3 spans 14 residues. The CDR3 sequence: CSGRTGSVTGELFF. CDR3 coding DNA: TGCAGCGGTCGGACAGGGTCGGTTACCGGGGAGCTGTTTTTT.

The chain has TRBV30 and TRBJ1-6, with 9 bases that match TRBD1. Trimming at V came to 0 bases and at J to 7 bases, leaving 1 base not matched to a gene. The CDR3 sequence is 14 residues long. CDR1 GTSNPN and CDR2 SVGIG come from the germline V gene (reference sequence). This chain's CDR3 is CAWSVGQGNSPLHF. CDR3 nucleotides: TGTGCCTGGAGTGTGGGACAGGGAAATTCACCCCTCCACTTT.

The rearrangement joins TRBV19 to TRBJ1-2; D remains unclear. The CDR3 is made up of 13 amino acids. Trimming shortened V by 7 bases and J by 2 bases, and 11 bases separated the two germline ends. Germline V gives CDR1 LNHDA, CDR2 SQIVND (reference sequence). The CDR3 DNA is TGTGCCAGTACACCCACACCCAACTATGGCTACACCTTC. It codes for CASTPTPNYGYTF.

The J gene is TRBJ1-1, the V gene TRBV20-1; D unclear. The CDR3 length is 11 residues. V was shortened by 4 bases and J by 9 bases, with 12 bases between the two germline ends. Looked up from germline, CDR1 is DFQATT and CDR2 is SNEGSKA (reference sequence). Here the CDR3 DNA reads TGCAGTGCTACCAGCGACCCTAAAGCTTTCTTT. Translation: CSATSDPKAFF.

The chain joins TRBV2 to TRBJ2-7, with a weak D call TRBD2 (6 bases). Germline values: CDR1 SNHLY, CDR2 FYNNEI. The germline V and J ends were trimmed by 7 bases and 7 bases, with 17 bases remaining between them. CDR3 length: 13 amino acids. The DNA for the CDR3 is TGTGCCAGCATCAGGGACTCCTTTTTAGAGCAGTACTTC. Amino acid sequence: CASIRDSFLEQYF.

The V and J genes are TRBV7-2 and TRBJ2-7; D is perhaps TRBD1 (5 bases). The CDR3 consists of 14 residues. The V and J ends lost 3 bases and 5 bases respectively, with 14 bases between them. Germline values: CDR1 SGHTA, CDR2 FQGNSA. CDR3 sequence: CASSLVTVRDEQYF. The CDR3 bases are TGTGCCAGCAGCTTGGTTACCGTCAGGGACGAGCAGTACTTC.

CDR3 nucleotides: TGTGCCTGGAGTAGCGGGGGCCCTGGCTACACCTTC. This sequence encodes CAWSSGGPGYTF. The chain links TRBV30 to TRBJ1-2, with TRBD1 as a possible D gene (6 bases). Germline V gene lookup returns CDR1 GTSNPN and CDR2 SVGIG (reference sequence). V shed 2 bases and J shed 7 bases, with 11 bases lying between them. This CDR3 is 12 amino acids long. Full variable domain (missing parts from reference TRBV30 and TRBJ1-2): SQTIHQWPATLVQPVGSPLSLECTVEGTSNPNLYWYRQAAGRGLQLLFYSVGIGQISSEVPQNLSASRPQDRQFILSSKKLLLSDSGFYLCAWSSGGPGYTFGSGTRLTVV.

V is TRBV4-1 and J is TRBJ2-4, with 8 bases identical to TRBD1. The ends lost 8 bases at V and 7 bases at J; junction bases unmatched: 10. This CDR3 contains 14 residues. CDR1 is MGHRA and CDR2 is YSYEKL in the germline V gene. The CDR3 spells CASGLLGQGNIQYF. In DNA, the CDR3 is TGCGCCAGCGGACTCCTTGGACAGGGTAACATTCAGTACTTC.

J is TRBJ2-1 and V is TRBV28, with D unclear. The CDR3 has 14 residues. The V gene's germline CDR1 is MDHEN and CDR2 SYDVKM. Trimming removed 5 bases at V and 1 base at J, with 9 bases between. CDR3 loop: CASSRHRSYNEQFF. DNA for the CDR3: TGTGCCAGCAGTAGGCACAGATCCTACAATGAGCAGTTCTTC. Looking up the rest from reference TRBV28 and TRBJ2-1 gives the full variable domain: DVKVTQSSRYLVKRTGEKVFLECVQDMDHENMFWYRQDPGLGLRLIYFSYDVKMKEKGDIPEGYSVSREKKERFSLILESASTNQTSMYLCASSRHRSYNEQFFGPGTRLTVL.